A single sample is the source of the 27 T cell receptor beta chains below, sequenced in a study of T-cell memory formation after mild COVID-19 listed by TCRdb under 2021. The library was built by means of 5' RACE. Sequencing was carried out with an Illumina NovaSeq 6000. TCRdb passed the public sequencing reads through fastp at Q25 and MiXCR, retaining productive beta sequences. Every distinct CDR3 protein forms one entry, paired with its most common genes and DNA. This sample gives around 110,000 distinct CDR3 sequences in total; over 10% of them show up just once. Around 25% of the sample rests with the top ten. Source material: PBMCs or a T cell subset sorted from them (not recorded which). The receptors come from an adult woman who had mild COVID-19 (a few samples of this study predate the infection). The sample titles of this study are shuffled in the database, so cell type and time point are left out; the donor was told from shared clones.

The chain links TRBV12-3 or TRBV12-4 to TRBJ2-1; D is possibly TRBD2 (6 bases). This CDR3 contains 14 residues. Between the trimmed V and J ends, which lost 7 bases and 5 bases, there was a span of 15 bases. The CDR3 DNA reads TGTGCCAGCATCCTGGGGGGAATTCACAATGAGCAGTTCTTC. The encoded protein is CASILGGIHNEQFF.

The J gene is TRBJ1-4, the V gene TRBV9; tentatively, D is TRBD1 (5 bases). From germline, CDR1 is SGDLS and CDR2 YYNGEE. The CDR3 is made up of 14 amino acids. V dropped 4 bases and J dropped 8 bases, with 15 bases sitting between them. The CDR3 loop reads CASSPPGGEEKLFF. DNA for the CDR3: TGTGCCAGCAGCCCCCCCGGGGGAGAAGAAAAACTGTTTTTT. Combining the CDR3 with reference TRBV9 and TRBJ1-4 gives the whole variable domain DSGVTQTPKHLITATGQRVTLRCSPRSGDLSVYWYQQSLDQGLQFLIQYYNGEERAKGNILERFSAQQFPDLHSELNLSSLELGDSALYFCASSPPGGEEKLFFGSGTQLSVL.

The chain recombines TRBV14 with TRBJ1-1, with a possible D match to TRBD1 (6 bases). The CDR3 consists of 15 residues. The V end lost 3 bases, the J end lost 1 base, and 12 bases lay between the germline ends. Germline CDR1 SGHDN, CDR2 FVKESK. CDR3 in DNA: TGTGCCAGCAGCCAGGGTCGACAGGCGAACACTGAAGCTTTCTTT. This encodes CASSQGRQANTEAFF.

This clonotype was counted a few times. This chain connects TRBV7-3 to TRBJ2-2; tentative D call: TRBD2 (6 bases). The CDR3 is made up of 19 amino acids. Germline V lookup: CDR1 SGHTA, CDR2 FQGTGA. Between the trimmed V and J ends, which lost 5 bases and 2 bases, there was a span of 24 bases. CDR3 region: CASSPSYGRGGLNTGELFF. CDR3 DNA: TGTGCCAGCAGCCCGTCATATGGGCGCGGAGGGTTAAACACCGGGGAGCTGTTTTTT.

This chain joins TRBV10-2 and TRBJ2-5, with D possibly being TRBD1 or TRBD2 (5 bases each). Germline V CDR1 and CDR2: WSHSY, SAAADI. Trimming shortened V by 2 bases and J by 5 bases, and 18 bases separated the two germline ends. The CDR3 contains 16 residues. Here the CDR3 DNA reads TGCGCCAGCAGTGAGCCCCGGGACCCAATCTCGGAGACCCAGTACTTC. Its translation is CASSEPRDPISETQYF.

The table lists this clonotype with a few counts. The rearrangement joins TRBV11-2 to TRBJ2-1; TRBD1 or TRBD2 may be the D gene (5 bases each). Germline V CDR1 and CDR2: SGHAT, FQNNGV. The V gene lost 3 bases and the J gene lost 2 bases, with 14 bases spanning the gap. The CDR3 has 16 residues. Written as DNA, the CDR3 is TGTGCCAGCAGCTTTGACCGGGACCCGACCTACAATGAGCAGTTCTTC. As protein: CASSFDRDPTYNEQFF.

This clonotype was detected only a few times. This chain links TRBV4-3 with TRBJ2-1; 9 nucleotides line up with TRBD1. The length of the CDR3 is 14 residues. V lost 3 bases to trimming and J lost 6 bases; unmatched junction nucleotides: 3. Germline lookup yields CDR1 LGHNA and CDR2 YSLEER. Here the CDR3 reads CASSHPTGGNEQFF. CDR3 sequence (DNA): TGCGCCAGCAGCCACCCGACAGGGGGCAATGAGCAGTTCTTC.

This clonotype has at least ten counts. The chain is built from TRBV5-6 and TRBJ2-3, with 8 bases identical to TRBD2. Germline assignment: CDR1 SGHDT and CDR2 YYEEEE. This CDR3 is 14 amino acids long. With V trimmed by 5 bases and J by 4 bases, 6 bases remained unmatched. CDR3 in amino acids: CASSAGGRADTQYF. The DNA of the CDR3 is TGTGCCAGCAGTGCGGGGGGAAGGGCAGATACGCAGTATTTT.

This clonotype appeared a few times. The CDR3 DNA follows: TGCGCCAGCAGCCAAGCGGGAGGTCTATACGAGCAGTACTTC. Translating it yields CASSQAGGLYEQYF. This chain links TRBV4-3 with TRBJ2-7; 7 bases line up with TRBD2. CDR3 length equals 14 residues. Germline trimming cut 1 base from V and 4 bases from J; bases unmatched to any gene: 4. Germline V gene sequence: CDR1 LGHNA, CDR2 YSLEER.

This clonotype was picked up a small number of times. The rearrangement links TRBV7-2 to TRBJ2-7; 10 bases are shared with TRBD2. CDR1 is SGHTA and CDR2 is FQGNSA in the germline V gene. V shed 6 bases, J shed 2 bases, and the junction held 19 bases outside the gene matches. The CDR3 is made up of 19 amino acids. CDR3 nucleotides: TGTGCCAGCAGTCGGCCGGGGTTAGCGGGAGGAAGGTGGCCCTACGAGCAGTACTTC. It specifies CASSRPGLAGGRWPYEQYF.

The chain couples TRBV13 to TRBJ2-7, with D unresolved. Germline V lookup: CDR1 PRHDT, CDR2 FYEKMQ (reference sequence). The length of the CDR3 is 14 residues. Trimming removed 5 bases at V and 0 bases at J, with 11 bases between. CDR3 region: CASSRTLSSYEQYF. CDR3 nucleotide sequence: TGTGCCAGCAGCAGGACCCTGAGCTCCTACGAGCAGTACTTC.

The chain combines TRBV5-1 with TRBJ2-2; D is perhaps TRBD1 (6 bases). The length of the CDR3 is 15 residues. The V gene's germline CDR1 is SGHRS and CDR2 YFSETQ. Trimming stripped 4 bases from V and 1 base from J, with 11 bases between. This CDR3 is CASSVGQMNTGELFF. The CDR3 DNA reads TGCGCCAGCAGCGTTGGACAGATGAACACCGGGGAGCTGTTTTTT.

This clonotype showed up many times. The chain employs TRBV10-3 and TRBJ2-7; D remains unclear. CDR3 length equals 12 residues. Germline assignment: CDR1 ENHRY and CDR2 SYGVKD. Trimming left V 2 bases short and J 5 bases short, with 7 bases between. The DNA for the CDR3 is TGTGCCATCAGTGAGGAGGCCAACGAGCAGTACTTC. Protein product: CAISEEANEQYF.

This clonotype has a handful of counts. The V gene is TRBV5-6, the J gene TRBJ2-1; D remains ambiguous. This CDR3 has 12 residues. From germline, CDR1 is SGHDT and CDR2 YYEEEE. Deletions cut 1 base from V and 5 bases from J, with 4 bases between. The CDR3 region has the DNA TGTGCCAGCAGCTTGCAGGACAATGAGCAGTTCTTC. Protein product: CASSLQDNEQFF.

This chain joins TRBV2 and TRBJ2-7; TRBD1 matches 10 bases. Germline CDR1 SNHLY, CDR2 FYNNEI. Trimming removed 8 bases from V and 6 bases from J; junction bases left unmatched: 4. The CDR3 is 12 residues long. CDR3 sequence reads: CASWDRGSEQYF. The CDR3 DNA reads TGTGCCAGCTGGGACAGGGGCTCCGAGCAGTACTTC.

The rearrangement links TRBV4-1 to TRBJ2-3, with TRBD2 as a possible D gene (7 bases). The germline gives CDR1 MGHRA, CDR2 YSYEKL. The V gene lost 0 bases and the J gene lost 2 bases, with 21 bases spanning the gap. This CDR3 is built from 19 residues. The CDR3 DNA sequence: TGCGCCAGCAGCCAAGATGGGGGGCAGGGGACTATCCTCACAGATACGCAGTATTTT. This gives the protein CASSQDGGQGTILTDTQYF.

This clonotype was recorded only once. The chain carries TRBV2 and TRBJ1-2; possible D gene TRBD1, 6 bases. Germline V gene data show CDR1 as SNHLY and CDR2 as FYNNEI. Trimming shortened V by 4 bases and J by 4 bases, and 10 bases separated the two germline ends. This CDR3 comprises 13 residues. CDR3 amino acids: CASSGGTPYGYTF. The CDR3 nucleotides read TGTGCCAGCAGTGGGGGGACACCCTATGGCTACACCTTC.

This clonotype has a handful of counts. DNA for the CDR3: TGCGCCAGCAGCCAAGGTTTACAGGACATCAATCAGCCCCAGCATTTT. This translates into CASSQGLQDINQPQHF. The chain recombines TRBV4-1 with TRBJ1-5, with TRBD1 as a possible D gene (5 bases). CDR1 MGHRA and CDR2 YSYEKL come from the germline V gene. V was pared by 1 base and J by 3 bases, with 13 bases between. This CDR3 has 16 residues.

The chain employs TRBV3-1 and TRBJ2-1; D possibly corresponds to TRBD2 (7 bases). This CDR3 is 17 amino acids long. Trimming took off 1 base at V and 1 base at J, with 14 bases between the two ends. The germline V gene encodes CDR1 LGHDT and CDR2 YNNKEL (reference sequence). Here the CDR3 reads CASSQVPSGQSYNEQFF. In DNA, the CDR3 is TGTGCCAGCAGCCAAGTCCCTAGCGGACAGTCCTACAATGAGCAGTTCTTC.

This clonotype turned up a few times. The chain is built from TRBV6-5 and TRBJ2-5, with a possible D match to TRBD1 (6 bases). The germline V gene has CDR1 MNHEY and CDR2 SVGAGI. The CDR3 loop spans 14 amino acids. The V gene lost 7 bases and the J gene lost 8 bases, with 20 bases spanning the gap. The CDR3 sequence: CASKGEAARGTQYF. As DNA, the CDR3 is TGTGCCAGCAAGGGAGAAGCCGCCAGGGGAACCCAGTACTTC.

This clonotype has only a few counts. The chain carries TRBV7-2 and TRBJ2-3; a possible D gene is TRBD1 (6 bases). This CDR3 contains 18 residues. Germline-derived CDR1 and CDR2 are SGHTA and FQGNSA. V shed 2 bases and J shed 2 bases, with 20 bases lying between them. In DNA, the CDR3 is TGTGCCAGCAGCTTAAGCCGGGACATATCCTGGGACACAGATACGCAGTATTTT. It codes for CASSLSRDISWDTDTQYF.

This clonotype was observed a handful of times. This chain connects TRBV7-9 to TRBJ2-3; a possible D gene is TRBD2 (7 bases). V lost 6 bases and J 0 bases, leaving 10 bases between the germline ends. The germline V gene encodes CDR1 SEHNR and CDR2 FQNEAQ (reference sequence). This CDR3 is 14 amino acids long. The CDR3 region is CASRRGASTDTQYF. The CDR3, as DNA: TGTGCCAGCAGACGGGGGGCTAGCACAGATACGCAGTATTTT.

This clonotype was observed many times. The J gene is TRBJ2-1, the V gene TRBV6-5, with D unclear. Per germline, CDR1 MNHEY and CDR2 SVGAGI. This CDR3 is 13 amino acids long. Trimming shortened V by 0 bases and J by 10 bases, and 10 bases separated the two germline ends. The CDR3, as DNA: TGTGCCAGCAGTTACTCAACAGCGCGCGAGCAGTTCTTC. It yields the protein CASSYSTAREQFF.

This clonotype has a count of ten or more. DNA for the CDR3: TGTGCCAGCAGCTTAGAAGGGGGTCACGAGCAGTACTTC. Translation gives CASSLEGGHEQYF. The rearrangement uses TRBV7-9 and TRBJ2-7, with D perhaps matching TRBD1 (6 bases). Trimming cost V 1 base and J 5 bases, with 9 bases left between them. The CDR3 is 13 residues long. Per the germline V gene, CDR1 is SEHNR and CDR2 is FQNEAQ (reference sequence).

The V call is TRBV3-1, the J call TRBJ2-6; D might be TRBD1 or TRBD2, each matching 5 bases. Germline CDR1 is LGHDT and CDR2 is YNNKEL (reference sequence). The CDR3 is 22 amino acids. Trimming took off 0 bases at V and 4 bases at J, with 28 bases between the two ends. CDR3 amino acids: CASSQEGSRGGEPGEGANVLTF. The CDR3 region has the DNA TGTGCCAGCAGCCAAGAAGGATCCCGGGGCGGTGAGCCCGGAGAAGGGGCCAACGTCCTGACTTTC.

This clonotype was seen only a few times. The chain combines TRBV4-2 with TRBJ2-6; D remains unclear. This CDR3 is built from 19 residues. Germline CDR1 and CDR2: LGHNA and YNFKEQ. V was shortened by 0 bases and J by 1 base, with 16 bases between the two germline ends. The DNA of the CDR3 is TGTGCCAGCAGCCAAGAACCTGGGCACAGTTTTTCTGGGGCCAACGTCCTGACTTTC. This sequence encodes CASSQEPGHSFSGANVLTF.

This clonotype was observed many times. The chain is built from TRBV6-5 and TRBJ2-7, with 9 bases fitting TRBD2. Germline V gene data show CDR1 as MNHEY and CDR2 as SVGAGI. This CDR3 has 15 residues. Trimming removed 2 bases from V and 0 bases from J; junction bases left unmatched: 2. The CDR3 here is CASSYASGVSYEQYF. The CDR3 region has the DNA TGTGCCAGCAGTTACGCTAGCGGGGTCTCCTACGAGCAGTACTTC.